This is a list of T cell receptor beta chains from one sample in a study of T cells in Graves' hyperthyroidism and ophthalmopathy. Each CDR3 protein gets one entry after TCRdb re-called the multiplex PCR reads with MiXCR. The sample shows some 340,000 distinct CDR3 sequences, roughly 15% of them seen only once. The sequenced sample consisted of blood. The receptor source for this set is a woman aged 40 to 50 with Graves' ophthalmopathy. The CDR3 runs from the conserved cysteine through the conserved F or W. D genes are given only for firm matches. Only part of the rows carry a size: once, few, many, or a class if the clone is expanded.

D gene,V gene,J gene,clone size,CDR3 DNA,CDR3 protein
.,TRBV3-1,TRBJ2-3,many,TGTGCCAGCAGCCAAGAAGGGCGGGGCAGGGTCACAGATACGCAGTATTTT,CASSQEGRGRVTDTQYF
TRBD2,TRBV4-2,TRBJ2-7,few,TGTGCCAGCAGCCTCTCTAGCGGGAGACAAGACGAGCAGTACTTC,CASSLSSGRQDEQYF
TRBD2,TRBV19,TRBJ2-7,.,TGTGCCAGTAGCTTGGGCTGGCGGGGGAGCTACGAGCAGTACTTC,CASSLGWRGSYEQYF
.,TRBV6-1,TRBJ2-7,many,TGTGCCAGCGGGTACGGGACCTACGAGCAGTACTTC,CASGYGTYEQYF
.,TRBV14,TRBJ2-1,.,TGTGCCAGCAGCCAAGGGGTAGCGACGGCTAAGTTCTTC,CASSQGVATAKFF
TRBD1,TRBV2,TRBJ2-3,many,TGTGCCAGAGGGACAGAACCAGCTACGCAGTATTTT,CARGTEPATQYF
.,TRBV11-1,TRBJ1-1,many,TGTGCCAGCAGCTTTGTATCCTCTCTTGGCACTGAAGCTTTCTTT,CASSFVSSLGTEAFF
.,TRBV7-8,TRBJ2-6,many,TGTGCCAGCAGCTCCCCTATCGGTTTCTCTGGGGCCAACGTCCTGACTTTC,CASSSPIGFSGANVLTF
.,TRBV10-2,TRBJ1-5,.,TGCGCCAGCAGTGAGGCAGGATCTAATCAGCCCCAGCATTTT,CASSEAGSNQPQHF
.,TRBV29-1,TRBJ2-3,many,TGCAGCGTACAAACCGGGACAATGACAGATACGCAGTATTTT,CSVQTGTMTDTQYF
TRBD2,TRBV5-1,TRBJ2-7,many,TGCGCCAGCTATTTGGGGGGGAGCTCCTACGAGCAGTACTTC,CASYLGGSSYEQYF
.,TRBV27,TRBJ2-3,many,TGTGCCAGCAGTTTATATGAGGGCACAGATACGCAGTATTTT,CASSLYEGTDTQYF
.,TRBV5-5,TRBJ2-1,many,TGTGCCAGCAGTTCTAGGGACTCTAGAGTCCAGGAGCAGTTCTTC,CASSSRDSRVQEQFF
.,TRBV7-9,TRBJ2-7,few,TGTGCCAGCAGCCCCGACACGTCCTACGAGCAGTACTTC,CASSPDTSYEQYF
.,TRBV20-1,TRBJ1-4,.,TGCAGTGCTAGAGATCAAGCCGCAGGGGTTGGTGAAAAACTGTTTTTT,CSARDQAAGVGEKLFF
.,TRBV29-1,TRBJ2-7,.,TGCAGCTTCGGTGACAGCATCTACGAGCAGTACTTC,CSFGDSIYEQYF
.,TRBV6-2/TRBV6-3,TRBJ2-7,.,TGTGCCAGCAGTTACGGGCAGGGGGGTTCCGAGCAGTACTTC,CASSYGQGGSEQYF
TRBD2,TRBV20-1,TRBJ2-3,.,TGCAGTGCCCAAGGGGGGACTAGCGGGGGGATGATCACAGATACGCAGTATTTT,CSAQGGTSGGMITDTQYF
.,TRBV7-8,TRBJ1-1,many,TGTGCCAGCAGCTTAGAGGGACTGGGTTACACTGAAGCTTTCTTT,CASSLEGLGYTEAFF
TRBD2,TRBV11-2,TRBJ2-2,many,TGTGCCAGCAGCTTCAAGAATCCGGGACTAGCGGGCCGGAAGGCCGGGGAGCTGTTTTTT,CASSFKNPGLAGRKAGELFF
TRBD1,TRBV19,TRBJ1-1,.,TGTGCCAGTAGTATAGTGGGCCAGGGGGCCGCTGAAGCTTTCTTT,CASSIVGQGAAEAFF
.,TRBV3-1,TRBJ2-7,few,TGTGCCAGCAGCTCTGGGCCCGGAAGCTCCTACGAGCAGTACTTC,CASSSGPGSSYEQYF
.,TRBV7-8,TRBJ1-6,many,TGTGCCAGCAGCTTAGAAAATTCACCCCTCCACTTT,CASSLENSPLHF
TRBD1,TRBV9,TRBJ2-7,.,TGTGCCAGCAGCTTAGAACAGGGGATCTCCTACGAGCAGTACTTC,CASSLEQGISYEQYF
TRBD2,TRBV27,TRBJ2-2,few,TGTGCCACCTCCCTGGAGGGACTAGCGGGAGGGGGCACCGGGGAGCTGTTTTTT,CATSLEGLAGGGTGELFF